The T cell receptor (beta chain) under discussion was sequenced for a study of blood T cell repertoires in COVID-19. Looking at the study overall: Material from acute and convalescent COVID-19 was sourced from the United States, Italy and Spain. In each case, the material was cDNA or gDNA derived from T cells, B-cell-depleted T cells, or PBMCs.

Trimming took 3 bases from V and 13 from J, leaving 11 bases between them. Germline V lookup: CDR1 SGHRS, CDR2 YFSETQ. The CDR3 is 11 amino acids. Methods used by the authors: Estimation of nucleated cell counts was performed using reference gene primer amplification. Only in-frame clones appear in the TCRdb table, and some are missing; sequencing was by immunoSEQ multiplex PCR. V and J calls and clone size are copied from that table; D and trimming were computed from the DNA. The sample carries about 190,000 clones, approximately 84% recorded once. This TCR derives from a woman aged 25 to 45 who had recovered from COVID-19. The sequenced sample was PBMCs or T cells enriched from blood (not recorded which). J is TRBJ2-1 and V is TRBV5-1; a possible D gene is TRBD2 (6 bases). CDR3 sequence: CASSSGLGQFF. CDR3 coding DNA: TGCGCCAGCAGCTCGGGACTGGGCCAGTTCTTC.